These 19 T cell receptor beta chains came from one sample sequenced in a study of beta chain features in type 1 diabetes. The entirety of the isolated RNA underwent reverse transcription, so expressed TCRB transcripts were sequenced. Assay: immunoSEQ multiplex PCR; the TCRdb copy retains only in-frame clones and omits some. This sample has almost 350,000 clones; 8% occur once, and the top ten carry around 0.45%. Sequencing was done on a sample of central memory CD4+ T cells from blood. The receptors stem from a woman aged 18-29 years in good health.

V gene TRBV28 combines with J gene TRBJ1-1; TRBD1 agrees at 9 bases. The CDR3 loop spans 17 amino acids. V trimming: 6 bases; J trimming: 5 bases; junction bases outside the gene matches: 16. Germline CDR1 is MDHEN and CDR2 is SYDVKM. The CDR3 spells CASRLPGTGYKITEAFF. For the CDR3, the DNA is TGTGCCAGCAGACTGCCCGGGACAGGGTATAAGATTACTGAAGCTTTCTTT.

There are a few counts of this clone. CDR3 nucleotides: TGTGCCAGCAGCTTGGCGGTAGCCGGTGACTACAATGAGCAGTTCTTC. This translates into CASSLAVAGDYNEQFF. The chain couples TRBV5-5 to TRBJ2-1; D gene unclear. Trimming stripped 0 bases from V and 3 bases from J, with 13 bases between. Germline V CDR1 and CDR2: SGHKS, YYEKEE (reference sequence). This CDR3 comprises 16 residues.

This clone was observed a few times. The J gene is TRBJ1-1, the V gene TRBV7-9; maybe TRBD1 (5 bases). The CDR3 consists of 13 residues. Per the germline V gene, CDR1 is SEHNR and CDR2 is FQNEAQ (reference sequence). V was pared by 4 bases and J by 2 bases, with 8 bases between. The CDR3 bases are TGTGCCAGCAGCTCACAGGCAAACACTGAAGCTTTCTTT. This codes for CASSSQANTEAFF.

This clone was seen ten or more times. The rearrangement joins TRBV28 to TRBJ2-1; D is unclear. CDR3 length: 12 amino acids. V shed 8 bases and J shed 7 bases, with 12 bases lying between them. The germline V gene has CDR1 MDHEN and CDR2 SYDVKM. CDR3 nucleotide sequence: TGTGCCAGCCGATCTCAAGGAAATGAGCAGTTCTTC. Protein sequence: CASRSQGNEQFF.

This clone was observed a handful of times. Other nucleotide sequences in the sample specify the same CDR3. The chain has TRBV4-1 and TRBJ2-5; the D gene is possibly TRBD2 (6 bases). CDR1 and CDR2 (germline): MGHRA, YSYEKL. Trimming took 2 bases from V and 5 from J, leaving 9 bases between them. This CDR3 has 13 residues. This CDR3 reads CASSQWRGETQYF. The CDR3, as DNA: TGCGCCAGCAGCCAATGGCGGGGCGAGACCCAGTACTTC.

This clone was recorded a few times. The rearrangement links TRBV4-2 to TRBJ2-3; D unresolved. The V gene lost 4 bases and the J gene lost 1 base, with 12 bases spanning the gap. CDR3 length equals 15 residues. CDR1 is LGHNA, CDR2 YNFKEQ, per germline. CDR3: CASSPSGGRTDTQYF. The CDR3 DNA follows: TGTGCCAGCAGCCCCTCGGGCGGTCGCACAGATACGCAGTATTTT.

This sequence joins TRBV7-9 and TRBJ1-5, with 10 positions matching TRBD1. There are 12 residues in the CDR3. The V segment lost 5 bases and the J segment 14 bases; nucleotides outside the gene matches: 6. CDR1 and CDR2 from the germline V gene are SEHNR and FQNEAQ (reference sequence). This CDR3 reads CASSRGTGEKHF. Here the CDR3 DNA reads TGTGCCAGCAGCCGAGGGACAGGGGAGAAGCATTTT.

This chain links TRBV7-6 with TRBJ2-7, with a possible D match to TRBD1 (6 bases). The CDR3 has 14 amino acids. Deletions cut 4 bases from V and 2 bases from J, with 12 bases between. Germline CDR1 and CDR2: SGHVS and FNYEAQ. CDR3 in amino acids: CASSSRQDTYEQYF. CDR3 DNA: TGTGCCAGCAGCTCCAGACAGGATACCTACGAGCAGTACTTC.

The genes are TRBV7-9 and TRBJ1-2, with D hard to call. The CDR3 sequence is 13 residues long. Trimming shortened V by 2 bases and J by 5 bases, and 9 bases separated the two germline ends. Germline CDR1 reads SEHNR; CDR2 reads FQNEAQ (reference sequence). CDR3 protein: CASSLQSDYGYTF. In DNA form, the CDR3 reads TGTGCCAGCAGCTTACAGTCCGATTATGGCTACACCTTC.

The J gene is TRBJ2-1, the V gene TRBV11-2, with D perhaps matching TRBD2 (6 bases). The ends were cut back, 5 bases at V and 6 bases at J, with 14 bases in the middle. CDR3 size: 14 residues. The germline gives CDR1 SGHAT, CDR2 FQNNGV. CDR3 in DNA: TGTGCCAGCAGCCCCGGCGGGAACTCCAATGAGCAGTTCTTC. It translates to CASSPGGNSNEQFF.

Of note for this clone: This CDR3 is also generated by other DNA sequences in the sample. The V and J genes are TRBV27 and TRBJ2-2, with TRBD2 matching over 7 bases. With 0 bases clipped from V and 1 base from J, the junction kept 2 bases outside the gene matches. In germline, CDR1 is MNHEY, CDR2 SMNVEV (reference sequence). The length of the CDR3 is 16 residues. The DNA for the CDR3 is TGTGCCAGCAGTTTATCGCCTAGCGGGAACACCGGGGAGCTGTTTTTT. Amino acids: CASSLSPSGNTGELFF.

J is TRBJ2-7 and V is TRBV4-1, with 8 bases matching TRBD1. The CDR3 is 15 residues long. Trimming at V came to 0 bases and at J to 4 bases, leaving 5 bases not matched to a gene. Germline assignment: CDR1 MGHRA and CDR2 YSYEKL. Written as DNA, the CDR3 is TGCGCCAGCAGCCAAGAAATCAGGGGGCCATACGAGCAGTACTTC. Amino acid sequence: CASSQEIRGPYEQYF.

This chain connects TRBV19 to TRBJ2-1, with D unclear. V was shortened by 1 base and J by 4 bases, with 8 bases between the two germline ends. This CDR3 has 14 residues. Germline V lookup: CDR1 LNHDA, CDR2 SQIVND (reference sequence). CDR3 sequence: CASSIGILYNEQFF. The CDR3 DNA sequence: TGTGCCAGTAGTATAGGAATACTATACAATGAGCAGTTCTTC.

Only a few counts were recorded for this clone. The V call is TRBV4-3, the J call TRBJ2-7; 8 nucleotides align to TRBD1. V was clipped by 1 base and J by 7 bases; unmatched bases: 6. The CDR3 contains 14 residues. Germline V CDR1 and CDR2: LGHNA, YSLEER. CDR3 nucleotide sequence: TGCGCCAGCAGCCAAGGAGACAGGGGCGGTGAGCAGTACTTC. It yields the protein CASSQGDRGGEQYF.

This clone was detected only a few times. The chain employs TRBV7-3 and TRBJ2-1, with 9 positions matching TRBD2. Germline loops: CDR1 SGHTA, CDR2 FQGTGA. V lost 6 bases, J lost 0 bases, and 6 bases stayed unmatched. The CDR3 runs to 16 residues. The CDR3 loop is CASSPHSGSSYNEQFF. The CDR3 DNA follows: TGTGCCAGCAGTCCCCATAGCGGGAGCTCCTACAATGAGCAGTTCTTC.

This clone was seen many times. The V and J genes are TRBV20-1 and TRBJ1-2; a possible D gene is TRBD1 (5 bases). Germline assignment: CDR1 DFQATT and CDR2 SNEGSKA (reference sequence). V was cut by 4 bases and J by 6 bases, with 9 bases left in between. The CDR3 sequence is 11 residues long. The chain's CDR3 is CSAIGVHGYTF. The CDR3, as DNA: TGCAGTGCTATAGGGGTACATGGCTACACCTTC.

J is TRBJ2-7 and V is TRBV9, with 9 bases fitting TRBD1. V trimming: 0 bases; J trimming: 9 bases; junction bases outside the gene matches: 13. Germline CDR1 reads SGDLS; CDR2 reads YYNGEE. This CDR3 has 16 residues. CDR3 residues: CASSVVAAQGAQGQYF. DNA for the CDR3: TGTGCCAGCAGCGTAGTTGCCGCACAGGGGGCGCAGGGGCAGTACTTC. Full variable domain (outside the CDR3, taken from reference TRBV9 and TRBJ2-7): DSGVTQTPKHLITATGQRVTLRCSPRSGDLSVYWYQQSLDQGLQFLIQYYNGEERAKGNILERFSAQQFPDLHSELNLSSLELGDSALYFCASSVVAAQGAQGQYFGPGTRLTVT.

This clone was detected only a few times. The CDR3 nucleotides read TGTGCCAGTAGTGCCCAAGAGCTAGCGGCTTACAATGAGCAGTTCTTC. Protein sequence: CASSAQELAAYNEQFF. The J gene is TRBJ2-1, the V gene TRBV19, with TRBD2 matching over 7 bases. The CDR3 totals 16 residues. Trimming at V came to 5 bases and at J to 4 bases, leaving 11 bases not matched to a gene. CDR1 LNHDA and CDR2 SQIVND come from the germline V gene (reference sequence).

The chain uses TRBV5-4 and TRBJ2-5; no clear D. Deletions cut 0 bases from V and 5 bases from J, with 11 bases between. CDR1 is SGHNT, CDR2 YYREEE, per germline (reference sequence). This CDR3 has 14 amino acids. The chain's CDR3 is CASSLALVGETQYF. As DNA, the CDR3 is TGTGCCAGCAGCTTGGCCCTAGTAGGCGAGACCCAGTACTTC. Complete variable domain (other parts from reference TRBV5-4 and TRBJ2-5): ETGVTQSPTHLIKTRGQQVTLRCSSQSGHNTVSWYQQALGQGPQFIFQYYREEENGRGNFPPRFSGLQFPNYSSELNVNALELDDSALYLCASSLALVGETQYFGPGTRLLVL.